There are a few counts of the clone carrying this TCR beta chain. Its antigen is currently unknown. This entry is derived from a study of blood T cells in healthy people across ages. Study-level results: There were more naive CD4+ cells and higher diversity in long-lived donors than in aged donors.

The second PCR ran roughly 6 to 11 cycles with a sample-barcoded 5' primer and J-beta primers. TCRdb re-called the 5' RACE reads with MiXCR, one entry per CDR3 protein. The table has 1.5 million to 2 million distinct CDR3 sequences, 49% seen once. Every participating donor contributed roughly 10 milliliters of peripheral blood through a draw. This clonotype was obtained from a woman aged 35 to 49 in good health. Material for sequencing was blood.

The CDR3 sequence: CASSHWGLGRQPQHF. The CDR3, as DNA: TGCGCCAGCAGCCATTGGGGGTTGGGCCGTCAGCCCCAGCATTTT. The J gene is TRBJ1-5, the V gene TRBV4-1, with D possibly TRBD1 on 5 matching bases. The CDR3 has 15 residues. V lost 3 bases and J lost 6, with 15 bases in between. Germline-derived CDR1 and CDR2 are MGHRA and YSYEKL.